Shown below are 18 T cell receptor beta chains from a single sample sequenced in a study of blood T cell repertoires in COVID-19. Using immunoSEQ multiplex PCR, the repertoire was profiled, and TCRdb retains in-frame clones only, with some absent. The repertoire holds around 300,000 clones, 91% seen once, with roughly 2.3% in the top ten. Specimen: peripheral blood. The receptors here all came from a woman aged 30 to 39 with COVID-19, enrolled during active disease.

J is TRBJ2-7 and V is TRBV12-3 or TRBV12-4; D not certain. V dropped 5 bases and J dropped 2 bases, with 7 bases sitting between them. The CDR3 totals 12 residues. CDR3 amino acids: CASSPVAYEQYF. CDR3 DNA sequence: TGTGCCAGCAGTCCGGTTGCCTACGAGCAGTACTTC.

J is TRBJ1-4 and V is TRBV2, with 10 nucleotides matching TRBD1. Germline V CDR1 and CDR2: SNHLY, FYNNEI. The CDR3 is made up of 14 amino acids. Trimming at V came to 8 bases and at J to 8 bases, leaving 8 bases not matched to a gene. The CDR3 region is CASVRQGALEKLFF. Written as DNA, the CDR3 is TGTGCCAGCGTCAGACAGGGGGCGTTGGAAAAACTGTTTTTT. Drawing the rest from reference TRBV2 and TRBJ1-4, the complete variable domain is EPEVTQTPSHQVTQMGQEVILRCVPISNHLYFYWYRQILGQKVEFLVSFYNNEISEKSEIFDDQFSVERPDGSNFTLKIRSTKLEDSAMYFCASVRQGALEKLFFGSGTQLSVL.

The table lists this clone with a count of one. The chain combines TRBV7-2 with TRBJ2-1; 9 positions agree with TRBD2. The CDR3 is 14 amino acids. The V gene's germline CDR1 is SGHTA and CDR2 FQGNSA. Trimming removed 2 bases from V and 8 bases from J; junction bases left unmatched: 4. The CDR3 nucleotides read TGTGCCAGCAGCTTACTAGCGGGATCGGATGAGCAGTTCTTC. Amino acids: CASSLLAGSDEQFF.

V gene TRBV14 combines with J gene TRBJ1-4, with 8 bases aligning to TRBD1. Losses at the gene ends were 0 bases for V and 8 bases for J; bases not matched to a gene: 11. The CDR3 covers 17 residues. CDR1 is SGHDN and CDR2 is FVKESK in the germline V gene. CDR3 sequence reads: CASSQDRLDRDMEKLFF. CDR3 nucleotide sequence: TGTGCCAGCAGCCAAGACCGCCTGGACAGGGATATGGAAAAACTGTTTTTT.

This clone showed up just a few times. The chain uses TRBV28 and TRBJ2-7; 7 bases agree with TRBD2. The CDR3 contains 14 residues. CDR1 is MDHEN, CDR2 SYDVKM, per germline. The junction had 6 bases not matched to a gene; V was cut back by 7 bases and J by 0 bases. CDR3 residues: CASKAGTNSYEQYF. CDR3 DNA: TGTGCCAGCAAAGCCGGGACTAACTCCTACGAGCAGTACTTC.

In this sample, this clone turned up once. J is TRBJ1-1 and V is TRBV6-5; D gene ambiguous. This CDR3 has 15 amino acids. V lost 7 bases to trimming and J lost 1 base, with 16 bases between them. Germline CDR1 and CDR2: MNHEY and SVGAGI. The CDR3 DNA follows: TGTGCCAGCAAGTTGTATCCGGGAGGGAACACTGAAGCTTTCTTT. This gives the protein CASKLYPGGNTEAFF.

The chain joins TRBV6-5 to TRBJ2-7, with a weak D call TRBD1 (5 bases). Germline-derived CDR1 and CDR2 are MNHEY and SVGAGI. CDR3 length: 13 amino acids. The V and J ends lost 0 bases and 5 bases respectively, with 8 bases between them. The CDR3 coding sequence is TGTGCCAGCAGTTACTCCCTACAGGACGAGCAGTACTTC. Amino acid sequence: CASSYSLQDEQYF.

In DNA form, the CDR3 reads TGTGCCAGTAGTACCCTGGACAGCGTCTACTATGGCTACACCTTC. This sequence encodes CASSTLDSVYYGYTF. The V gene is TRBV19, the J gene TRBJ1-2; possibly TRBD1 for D (6 bases). This CDR3 contains 15 residues. Germline CDR1 and CDR2: LNHDA and SQIVND (reference sequence). Trimming stripped 4 bases from V and 3 bases from J, with 15 bases between.

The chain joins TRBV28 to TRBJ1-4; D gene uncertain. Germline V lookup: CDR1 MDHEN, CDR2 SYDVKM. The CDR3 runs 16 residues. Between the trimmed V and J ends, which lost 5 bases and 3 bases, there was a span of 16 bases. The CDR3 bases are TGTGCCAGCAGTACCACCTACCGGGGTGCTAATGAAAAACTGTTTTTT. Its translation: CASSTTYRGANEKLFF.

The CDR3 spells CASRPGLLAGEQFF. DNA for the CDR3: TGTGCCAGTAGACCGGGACTCCTCGCGGGAGAGCAGTTCTTC. The chain uses TRBV19 and TRBJ2-1, with a weak D call TRBD2 (6 bases). There are 14 residues in the CDR3. The ends were cut back, 6 bases at V and 10 bases at J, with 19 bases in the middle. In germline, CDR1 is LNHDA, CDR2 SQIVND (reference sequence). The entire variable domain, with the rest obtained from reference TRBV19 and TRBJ2-1, is as follows: DGGITQSPKYLFRKEGQNVTLSCEQNLNHDAMYWYRQDPGQGLRLIYYSQIVNDFQKGDIAEGYSVSREKKESFPLTVTSAQKNPTAFYLCASRPGLLAGEQFFGPGTRLTVL.

CDR3 sequence reads: CAWSVGAGGPLNYGYTF. CDR3 sequence (DNA): TGTGCCTGGAGTGTAGGGGCAGGGGGCCCCTTGAACTATGGCTACACCTTC. The genes are TRBV30 and TRBJ1-2; 8 bases are a match to TRBD1. This CDR3 contains 17 residues. Trimming removed 0 bases from V and 2 bases from J; junction bases left unmatched: 11. Germline loops: CDR1 GTSNPN, CDR2 SVGIG (reference sequence).

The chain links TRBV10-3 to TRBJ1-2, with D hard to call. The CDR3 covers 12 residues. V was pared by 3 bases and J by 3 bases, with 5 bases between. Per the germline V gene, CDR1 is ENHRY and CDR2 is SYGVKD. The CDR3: CAISESYYGYTF. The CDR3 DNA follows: TGTGCCATCAGTGAATCTTACTATGGCTACACCTTC.

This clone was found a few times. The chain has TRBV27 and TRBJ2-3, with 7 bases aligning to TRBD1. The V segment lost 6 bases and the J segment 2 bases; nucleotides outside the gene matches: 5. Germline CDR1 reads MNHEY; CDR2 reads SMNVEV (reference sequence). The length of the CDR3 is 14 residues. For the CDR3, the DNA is TGTGCCAGCAGCCGGGACAGAGACACAGATACGCAGTATTTT. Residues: CASSRDRDTDTQYF.

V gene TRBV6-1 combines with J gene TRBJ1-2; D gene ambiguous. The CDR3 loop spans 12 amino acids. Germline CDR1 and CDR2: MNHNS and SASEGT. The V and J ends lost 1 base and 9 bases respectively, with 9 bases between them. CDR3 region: CASSEGAGRYTF. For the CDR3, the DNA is TGTGCCAGCAGTGAAGGGGCCGGTCGCTACACCTTC.

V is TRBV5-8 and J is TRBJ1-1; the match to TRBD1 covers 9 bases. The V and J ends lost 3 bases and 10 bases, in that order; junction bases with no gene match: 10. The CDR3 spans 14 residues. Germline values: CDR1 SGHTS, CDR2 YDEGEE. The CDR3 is CASSSGQGFLAAFF. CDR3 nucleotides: TGTGCCAGCAGCTCCGGACAGGGGTTCCTGGCAGCTTTCTTT.

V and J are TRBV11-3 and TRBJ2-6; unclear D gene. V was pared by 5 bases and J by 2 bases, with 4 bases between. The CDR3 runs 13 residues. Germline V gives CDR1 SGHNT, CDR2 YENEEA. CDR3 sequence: CASSAPGANVLTF. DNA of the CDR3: TGTGCCAGCAGCGCGCCTGGGGCCAACGTCCTGACTTTC.

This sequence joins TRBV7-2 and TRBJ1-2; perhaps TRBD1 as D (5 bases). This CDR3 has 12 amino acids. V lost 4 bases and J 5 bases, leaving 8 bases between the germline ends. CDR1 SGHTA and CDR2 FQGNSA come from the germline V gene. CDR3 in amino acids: CASSSTAYGYTF. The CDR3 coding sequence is TGTGCCAGCAGCTCGACAGCGTATGGCTACACCTTC. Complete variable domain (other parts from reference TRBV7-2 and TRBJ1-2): GAGVSQSPSNKVTEKGKDVELRCDPISGHTALYWYRQSLGQGLEFLIYFQGNSAPDKSGLPSDRFSAERTGGSVSTLTIQRTQQEDSAVYLCASSSTAYGYTFGSGTRLTVV.

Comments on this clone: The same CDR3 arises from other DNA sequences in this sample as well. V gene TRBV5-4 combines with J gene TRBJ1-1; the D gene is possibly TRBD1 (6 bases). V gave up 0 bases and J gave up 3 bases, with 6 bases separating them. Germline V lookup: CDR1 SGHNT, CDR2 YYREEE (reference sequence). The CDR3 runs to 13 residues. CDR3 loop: CASSLDRDTEAFF. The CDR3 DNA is TGTGCCAGCAGCTTGGACAGGGACACTGAAGCTTTCTTT.